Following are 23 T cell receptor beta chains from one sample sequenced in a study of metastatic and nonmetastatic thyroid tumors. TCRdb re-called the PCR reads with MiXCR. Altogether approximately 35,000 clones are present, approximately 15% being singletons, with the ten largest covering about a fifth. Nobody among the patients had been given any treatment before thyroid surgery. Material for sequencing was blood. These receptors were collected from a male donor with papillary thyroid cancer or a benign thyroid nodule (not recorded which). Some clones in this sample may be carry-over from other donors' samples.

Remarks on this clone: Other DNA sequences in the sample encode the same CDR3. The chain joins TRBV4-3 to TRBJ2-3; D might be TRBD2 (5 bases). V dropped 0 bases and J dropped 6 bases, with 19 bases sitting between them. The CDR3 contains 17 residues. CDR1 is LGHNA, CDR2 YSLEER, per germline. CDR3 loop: CASSQDWRGSNTDTQYF. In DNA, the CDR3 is TGCGCCAGCAGCCAAGATTGGCGAGGGAGCAACACCGATACGCAGTATTTT.

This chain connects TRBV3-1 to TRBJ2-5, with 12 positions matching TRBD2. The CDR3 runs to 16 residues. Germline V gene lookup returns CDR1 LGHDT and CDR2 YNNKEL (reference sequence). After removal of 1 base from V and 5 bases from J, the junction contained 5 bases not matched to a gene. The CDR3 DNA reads TGTGCCAGCAGCCAAGCTAGCGGGAGGGCCTTGGAGACCCAGTACTTC. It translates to CASSQASGRALETQYF.

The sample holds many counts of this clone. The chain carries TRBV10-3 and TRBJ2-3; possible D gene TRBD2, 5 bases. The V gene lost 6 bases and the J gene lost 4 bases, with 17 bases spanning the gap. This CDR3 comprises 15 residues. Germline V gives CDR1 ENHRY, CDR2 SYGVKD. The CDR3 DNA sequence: TGTGCCATCAGCGCCGGACTTGGGGTCCCAGATACGCAGTATTTT. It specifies CAISAGLGVPDTQYF.

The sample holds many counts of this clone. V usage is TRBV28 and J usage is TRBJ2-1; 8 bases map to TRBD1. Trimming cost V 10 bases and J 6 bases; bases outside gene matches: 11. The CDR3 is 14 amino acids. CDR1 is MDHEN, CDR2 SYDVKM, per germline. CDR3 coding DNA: TGTGCCACCGAAGGGACAGGTTTTGGCAATGAGCAGTTCTTC. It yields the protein CATEGTGFGNEQFF.

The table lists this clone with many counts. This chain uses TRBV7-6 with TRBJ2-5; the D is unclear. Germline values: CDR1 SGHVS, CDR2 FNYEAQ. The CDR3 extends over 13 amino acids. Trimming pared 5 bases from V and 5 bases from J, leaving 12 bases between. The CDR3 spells CASSVRVGETQYF. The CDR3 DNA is TGTGCCAGCAGCGTACGAGTGGGGGAGACCCAGTACTTC. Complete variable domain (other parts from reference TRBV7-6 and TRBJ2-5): GAGVSQSPRYKVTKRGQDVALRCDPISGHVSLYWYRQALGQGPEFLTYFNYEAQQDKSGLPNDRFSAERPEGSISTLTIQRTEQRDSAMYRCASSVRVGETQYFGPGTRLLVL.

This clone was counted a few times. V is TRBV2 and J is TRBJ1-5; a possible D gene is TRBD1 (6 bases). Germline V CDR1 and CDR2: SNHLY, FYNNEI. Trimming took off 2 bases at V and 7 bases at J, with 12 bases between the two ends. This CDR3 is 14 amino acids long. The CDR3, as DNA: TGTGCCAGCAGTGAATCAGGGGTTGAGCAGCCCCAGCATTTT. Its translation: CASSESGVEQPQHF.

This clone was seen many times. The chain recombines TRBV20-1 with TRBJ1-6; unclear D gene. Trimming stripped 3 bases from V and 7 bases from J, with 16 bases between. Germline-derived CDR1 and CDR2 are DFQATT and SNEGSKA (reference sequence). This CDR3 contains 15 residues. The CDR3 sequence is CSASLEPVGNSPLHF. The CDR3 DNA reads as TGCAGTGCTAGTCTGGAACCCGTTGGAAATTCACCCCTCCACTTT.

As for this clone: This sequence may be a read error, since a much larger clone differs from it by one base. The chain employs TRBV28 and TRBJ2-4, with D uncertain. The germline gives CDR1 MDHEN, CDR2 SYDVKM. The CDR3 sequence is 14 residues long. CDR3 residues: CASGLQGAKNIQYF. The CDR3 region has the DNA TGTGCCAGCGGTTTGCAAGGCGCCAAAAACATTCAGTACTTC.

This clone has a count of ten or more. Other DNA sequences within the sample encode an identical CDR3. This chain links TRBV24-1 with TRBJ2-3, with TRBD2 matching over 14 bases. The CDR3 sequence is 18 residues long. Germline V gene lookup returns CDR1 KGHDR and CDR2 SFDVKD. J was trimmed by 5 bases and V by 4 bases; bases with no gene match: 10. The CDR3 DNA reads TGTGCCACCAGTGACACCTCGGGGACTAGCGGGAGTAGAGATACGCAGTATTTT. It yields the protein CATSDTSGTSGSRDTQYF.

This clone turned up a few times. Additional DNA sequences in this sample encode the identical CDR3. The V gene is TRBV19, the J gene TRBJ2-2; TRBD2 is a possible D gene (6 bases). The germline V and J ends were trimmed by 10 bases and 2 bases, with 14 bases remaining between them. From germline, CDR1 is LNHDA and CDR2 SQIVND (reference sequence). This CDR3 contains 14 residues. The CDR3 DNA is TGTGCCACCACCCCGGACTATAACACCGGGGAGCTGTTTTTT. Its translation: CATTPDYNTGELFF.

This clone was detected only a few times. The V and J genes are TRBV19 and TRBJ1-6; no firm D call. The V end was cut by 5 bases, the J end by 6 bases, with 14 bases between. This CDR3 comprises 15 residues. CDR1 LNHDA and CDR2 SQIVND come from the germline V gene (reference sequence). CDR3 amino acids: CASSPLGPSNSPLHF. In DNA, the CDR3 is TGTGCCAGTAGTCCACTTGGACCGAGTAATTCACCCCTCCACTTT.

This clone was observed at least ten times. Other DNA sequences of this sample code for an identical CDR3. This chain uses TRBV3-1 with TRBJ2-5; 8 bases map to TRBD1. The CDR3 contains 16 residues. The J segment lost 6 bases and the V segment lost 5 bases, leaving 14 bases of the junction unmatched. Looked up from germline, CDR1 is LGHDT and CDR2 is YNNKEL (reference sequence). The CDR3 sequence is CASSTRGRGQGQTQYF. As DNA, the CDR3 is TGTGCCAGCAGCACCCGTGGAAGAGGACAGGGCCAGACCCAGTACTTC.

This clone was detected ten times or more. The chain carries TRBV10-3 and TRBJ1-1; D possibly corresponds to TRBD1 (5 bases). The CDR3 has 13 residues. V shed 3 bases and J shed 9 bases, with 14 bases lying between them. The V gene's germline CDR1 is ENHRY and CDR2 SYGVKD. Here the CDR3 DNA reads TGTGCCATCAGTGACCCTACCGAGGGGAAAGCTTTCTTT. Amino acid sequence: CAISDPTEGKAFF.

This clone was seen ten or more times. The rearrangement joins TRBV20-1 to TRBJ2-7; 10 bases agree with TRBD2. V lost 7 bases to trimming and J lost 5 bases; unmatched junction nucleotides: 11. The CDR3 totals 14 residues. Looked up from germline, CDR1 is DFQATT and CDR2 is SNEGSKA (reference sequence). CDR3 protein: CSVRSAGGLDEQYF. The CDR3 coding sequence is TGCAGTGTCAGATCAGCGGGAGGGTTAGACGAGCAGTACTTC.

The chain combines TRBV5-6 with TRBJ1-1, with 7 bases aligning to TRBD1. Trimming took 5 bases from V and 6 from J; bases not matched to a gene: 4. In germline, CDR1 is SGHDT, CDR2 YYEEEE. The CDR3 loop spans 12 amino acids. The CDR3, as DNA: TGTGCCAGCAGAGGAAGGGGGCCTGAAGCTTTCTTT. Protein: CASRGRGPEAFF.

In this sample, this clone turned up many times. The CDR3 sequence: CASHHGQEYGYTF. The CDR3 bases are TGTGCCAGTCATCACGGACAGGAGTATGGCTACACCTTC. The J gene is TRBJ1-2, the V gene TRBV6-1; TRBD1 matches at 7 bases. The CDR3 contains 13 residues. Losses at the gene ends were 9 bases for V and 5 bases for J; bases not matched to a gene: 9. Germline values: CDR1 MNHNS, CDR2 SASEGT.

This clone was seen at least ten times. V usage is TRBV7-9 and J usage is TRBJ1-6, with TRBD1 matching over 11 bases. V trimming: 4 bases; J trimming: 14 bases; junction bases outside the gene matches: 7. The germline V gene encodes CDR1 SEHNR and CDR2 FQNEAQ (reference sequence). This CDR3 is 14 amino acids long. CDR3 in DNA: TGTGCCAGCAGCTCCGGACAGGGGGCGGACACCCTCCACTTT. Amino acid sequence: CASSSGQGADTLHF.

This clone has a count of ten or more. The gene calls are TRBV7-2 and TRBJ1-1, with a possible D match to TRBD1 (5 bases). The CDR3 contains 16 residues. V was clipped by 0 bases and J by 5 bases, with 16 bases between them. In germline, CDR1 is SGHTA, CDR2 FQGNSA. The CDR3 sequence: CASSLAPGPRGTEAFF. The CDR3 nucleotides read TGTGCCAGCAGCTTAGCCCCGGGACCCCGGGGGACTGAAGCTTTCTTT.

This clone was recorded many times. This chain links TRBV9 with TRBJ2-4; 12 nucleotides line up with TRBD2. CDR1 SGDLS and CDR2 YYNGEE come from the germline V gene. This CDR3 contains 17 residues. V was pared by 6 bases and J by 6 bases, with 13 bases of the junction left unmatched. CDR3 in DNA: TGTGCCAGCAACGTCCCGGGACTAGCGGGTTATATAAACATTCAGTACTTC. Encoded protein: CASNVPGLAGYINIQYF.

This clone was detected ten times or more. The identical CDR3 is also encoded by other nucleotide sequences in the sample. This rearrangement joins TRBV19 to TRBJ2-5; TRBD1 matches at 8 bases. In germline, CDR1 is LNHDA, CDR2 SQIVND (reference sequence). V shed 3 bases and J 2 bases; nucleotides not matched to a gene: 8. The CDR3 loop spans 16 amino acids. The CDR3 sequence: CASSIGPGGGQETQYF. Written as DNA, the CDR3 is TGTGCCAGTAGTATCGGGCCAGGGGGCGGGCAAGAGACCCAGTACTTC.

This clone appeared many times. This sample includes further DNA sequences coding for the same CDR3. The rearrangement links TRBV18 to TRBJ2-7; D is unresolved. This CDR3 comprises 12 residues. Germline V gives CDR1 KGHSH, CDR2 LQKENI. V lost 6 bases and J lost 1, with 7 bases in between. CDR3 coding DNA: TGTGCCAGCTCGACGGATTCCTACGAGCAGTACTTC. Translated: CASSTDSYEQYF.

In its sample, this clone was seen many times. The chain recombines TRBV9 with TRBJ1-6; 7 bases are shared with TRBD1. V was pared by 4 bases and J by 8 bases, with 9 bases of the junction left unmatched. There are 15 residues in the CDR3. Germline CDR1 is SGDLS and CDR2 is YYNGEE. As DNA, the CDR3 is TGTGCCAGCAGCATTTCGACAGGGCCTGATTCACCCCTCCACTTT. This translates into CASSISTGPDSPLHF.

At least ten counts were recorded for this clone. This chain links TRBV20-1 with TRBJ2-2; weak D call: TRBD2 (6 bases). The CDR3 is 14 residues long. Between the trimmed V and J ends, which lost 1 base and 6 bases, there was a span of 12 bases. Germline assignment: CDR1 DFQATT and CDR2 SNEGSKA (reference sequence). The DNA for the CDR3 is TGCAGTGCTAGAGCTTTCAGCGGGCCCGGGGAGCTGTTTTTT. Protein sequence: CSARAFSGPGELFF.